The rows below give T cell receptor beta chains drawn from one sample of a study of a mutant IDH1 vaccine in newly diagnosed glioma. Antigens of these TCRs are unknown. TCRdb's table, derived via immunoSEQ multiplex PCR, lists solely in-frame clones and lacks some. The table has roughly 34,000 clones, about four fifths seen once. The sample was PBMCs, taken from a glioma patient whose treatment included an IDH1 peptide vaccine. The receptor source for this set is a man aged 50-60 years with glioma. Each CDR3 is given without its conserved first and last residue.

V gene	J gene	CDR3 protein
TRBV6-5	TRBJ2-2	ASTYSRNTGELF
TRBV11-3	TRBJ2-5	ASSHPPGGPSSETQY
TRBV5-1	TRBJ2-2	ASGLAGGTGELF
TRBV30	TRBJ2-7	AWSGQGDSYEQY
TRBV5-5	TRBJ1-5	ASSGTGDQPQH
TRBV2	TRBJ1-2	ASTKALTGTNGYT
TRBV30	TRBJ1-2	AYLPGEGGGYT
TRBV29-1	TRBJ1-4	SVESTGQGWGKLF
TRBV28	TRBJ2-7	ASSSAAGGSYEQY
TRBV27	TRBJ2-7	ASSLGQGTGEQY
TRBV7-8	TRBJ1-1	ASSLSENTEAF
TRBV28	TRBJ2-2	ASSPGQRTGELF